The clone carrying this T cell receptor (beta chain) turned up a few times. Germline V CDR1 and CDR2: SGHNT, YYREEE (reference sequence). V lost 0 bases to trimming and J lost 7 bases, with 14 bases between them. The CDR3 is 14 amino acids. The data stem from a study of blood T cell repertoires in COVID-19. Data came from immunoSEQ multiplex PCR; TCRdb stores just in-frame clones and leaves some out. The sample includes 68,000 or so clones, about 74% of them seen just once. V is TRBV5-4 and J is TRBJ2-7; maybe TRBD2 (7 bases). Material: peripheral blood. This clonotype originated in a human donor in a cohort sampled during active COVID-19. For the CDR3, the DNA is TGTGCCAGCAGCTTGGCTGGGGGGGCCGGGGAGCAGTACTTC. Amino acids: CASSLAGGAGEQYF.